This T cell receptor (beta chain) was profiled in a study of T cell responses to AZD1222 COVID-19 vaccine. Only in-frame clones appear in the TCRdb table, and some are missing; sequencing was by immunoSEQ multiplex PCR. The table records fewer than 50,000 clones, roughly 75% of them present only once. The CDR3 has 16 amino acids. V was clipped by 2 bases and J by 10 bases; unmatched bases: 16. CDR1 and CDR2 from the germline V gene are SGHRS and YFSETQ. The specimen comprised peripheral blood, sampled on day 0 of AZD1222 vaccination. The rearrangement joins TRBV5-1 to TRBJ2-5; 8 bases are a match to TRBD2. The receptor's source is an adult in good health. In DNA form, the CDR3 reads TGCGCCAGCAGCTTACTATCGGGGGGGACCCATGGCGGCCAGTACTTC. Its translation is CASSLLSGGTHGGQYF.